Shown below are 22 T cell receptor beta chains from a single sample sequenced in a study of human T cells and chemical hapten exposure. One entry per CDR3 protein results from TCRdb running MiXCR on the RACE reads. The sample carries approximately 89,000 distinct CDR3 sequences, about 10% recorded once. Sample time point: patch test 2, 6 weeks after DPC sensitization. As to treatment: therapeutic diphenylcyclopropenone sensitization with weekly scalp DPC. The sample was whole blood, taken in connection with sensitization to the hapten diphenylcyclopropenone (DPC). These receptors all stem from a woman between 25 and 40 years old with alopecia areata. Some clones in this sample may be carry-over from other donors' samples.

This clonotype was seen repeatedly, ten times or more. CDR3 nucleotide sequence: TGTGCCAGCAGCTTCTCGGACTATTCCACAGATACGCAGTATTTT. This codes for CASSFSDYSTDTQYF. V usage is TRBV12-3 or TRBV12-4 and J usage is TRBJ2-3; possible D gene TRBD2, 6 bases. The CDR3 is 15 residues long. Trimming cost V 6 bases and J 2 bases, with 15 bases left between them.

This clonotype was seen more than once but under ten times. The chain combines TRBV7-2 with TRBJ1-2, with TRBD1 identical over 7 bases. CDR3 size: 16 residues. V dropped 0 bases and J dropped 8; count of bases not matched to a gene: 12. CDR1 is SGHTA, CDR2 FQGNSA, per germline. The CDR3 loop reads CASSLALSGGVSGYTF. CDR3 nucleotides: TGTGCCAGCAGCTTAGCGCTGTCAGGGGGAGTCTCCGGCTACACCTTC.

Only a few counts were recorded for this clonotype. V and J are TRBV20-1 and TRBJ2-7; D assignment may be TRBD1 or TRBD2 (7 bases each). The germline V gene encodes CDR1 DFQATT and CDR2 SNEGSKA (reference sequence). The CDR3 has 13 amino acids. Trimming removed 3 bases from V and 9 bases from J, with 18 bases in between. DNA of the CDR3: TGCAGTGCTAGTCAGGGGGAGGGCCGCGGGCAGTACTTC. Translating gives CSASQGEGRGQYF.

The V and J genes are TRBV4-1 and TRBJ2-1; no firm D call. Between the trimmed V and J ends, which lost 4 bases and 4 bases, there was a span of 8 bases. This CDR3 has 13 amino acids. Germline CDR1 is MGHRA and CDR2 is YSYEKL. The CDR3 coding sequence is TGCGCCAGCAGCCGAGGACGGTACAATGAGCAGTTCTTC. As protein: CASSRGRYNEQFF.

In this sample, this clonotype turned up many times. The CDR3 DNA follows: TGTGCCAGTAGTCCCGGCGGGACTAGCGGGAATTTACAAGAGACCCAGTACTTC. It specifies CASSPGGTSGNLQETQYF. The rearrangement links TRBV19 to TRBJ2-5; TRBD2 matches at 13 bases. Germline V CDR1 and CDR2: LNHDA, SQIVND (reference sequence). The CDR3 sequence is 18 residues long. The trim removed 5 bases at V and 2 bases at J, leaving 11 bases unmatched.

This clonotype was seen a few times. The gene calls are TRBV7-9 and TRBJ2-1, with 11 bases that match TRBD2. The junction had 4 bases not matched to a gene; V was cut back by 0 bases and J by 9 bases. From germline, CDR1 is SEHNR and CDR2 FQNEAQ (reference sequence). This CDR3 has 15 residues. Written as DNA, the CDR3 is TGTGCCAGCAGCTTAGCGACTAGCGGGATATCTGAGCAGTTCTTC. This codes for CASSLATSGISEQFF. The variable domain in full, completed from reference TRBV7-9 and TRBJ2-1, reads DTGVSQNPRHKITKRGQNVTFRCDPISEHNRLYWYRQTLGQGPEFLTYFQNEAQLEKSRLLSDRFSAERPKGSFSTLEIQRTEQGDSAMYLCASSLATSGISEQFFGPGTRLTVL.

J is TRBJ2-5 and V is TRBV6-1, with TRBD1 matching over 7 bases. With 3 bases clipped from V and 7 bases from J, the junction kept 11 bases outside the gene matches. The length of the CDR3 is 15 residues. Germline V gene sequence: CDR1 MNHNS, CDR2 SASEGT. The CDR3 region is CASSEGRTGQGTQYF. CDR3 coding DNA: TGTGCCAGCAGTGAGGGCCGGACAGGCCAGGGGACCCAGTACTTC.

This chain links TRBV10-3 with TRBJ1-1; D is possibly TRBD1 (5 bases). CDR3 length equals 13 residues. The V gene's germline CDR1 is ENHRY and CDR2 SYGVKD. V was cut by 6 bases and J by 1 base, with 9 bases left in between. CDR3 sequence: CAIRPGANTEAFF. The DNA of the CDR3 is TGTGCCATCAGACCTGGGGCGAACACTGAAGCTTTCTTT.

This clonotype occurred many times. V is TRBV29-1 and J is TRBJ2-1; 8 positions agree with TRBD2. Germline V gene sequence: CDR1 SQVTM, CDR2 ANQGSEA. This CDR3 is 14 amino acids long. Trimming took 5 bases from V and 9 from J; bases not matched to a gene: 12. CDR3 DNA sequence: TGCAGCGTTCCCCCTGGCGGGGGGCCAGGTGAGCAGTTCTTC. Translation gives CSVPPGGGPGEQFF.

This clonotype occurred many times. The chain carries TRBV5-4 and TRBJ2-5; possible D gene TRBD2, 6 bases. V was clipped by 5 bases and J by 2 bases, with 16 bases between them. Germline CDR1 is SGHNT and CDR2 is YYREEE (reference sequence). The CDR3 is 15 residues long. CDR3 coding DNA: TGTGCCAGCAGTTCTGGAGGGACCAGACAAGAGACCCAGTACTTC. It specifies CASSSGGTRQETQYF.

The genes are TRBV12-3 or TRBV12-4 and TRBJ1-6; a weak D match, TRBD1 (5 bases). The CDR3 is 12 residues long. Deletions cut 9 bases from V and 7 bases from J, with 10 bases between. CDR3 nucleotides: TGTGCCAGTGCGGGGGGAAATTCACCCCTCCACTTT. Translation: CASAGGNSPLHF.

This clonotype was detected a few times. V is TRBV20-1 and J is TRBJ1-4; D not certain. V was shortened by 2 bases and J by 4 bases, with 5 bases between the two germline ends. CDR3 length: 12 amino acids. Germline CDR1 and CDR2: DFQATT and SNEGSKA (reference sequence). Here the CDR3 DNA reads TGCAGTGCTAGATGGCTTAATGAAAAACTGTTTTTT. Residues: CSARWLNEKLFF.

Many counts were recorded for this clonotype. The chain recombines TRBV29-1 with TRBJ2-7; 7 bases match TRBD1. The CDR3 sequence is 13 residues long. Per germline, CDR1 SQVTM and CDR2 ANQGSEA. Losses at the gene ends were 5 bases for V and 6 bases for J; bases not matched to a gene: 10. As DNA, the CDR3 is TGCAGCGTTCCAGGGGACAGATTTGGCGAGCAGTACTTC. Residues: CSVPGDRFGEQYF.

This clonotype was seen at least ten times. This sequence joins TRBV7-8 and TRBJ2-1; D is perhaps TRBD2 (6 bases). The length of the CDR3 is 16 residues. In germline, CDR1 is SGHVS, CDR2 FQNEAQ. Deletions cut 1 base from V and 3 bases from J, with 13 bases between. In nucleotides, the CDR3 is TGTGCCAGCAGCTTAGACCGGGACTCCCTCTACAATGAGCAGTTCTTC. Protein product: CASSLDRDSLYNEQFF.

This clonotype was counted ten times or more. V is TRBV5-6 and J is TRBJ2-7; D is ambiguous. Germline CDR1 SGHDT, CDR2 YYEEEE. The CDR3 is 11 amino acids. V lost 2 bases and J lost 11, with 11 bases in between. The CDR3 reads CASSFGSAEYF. In nucleotides, the CDR3 is TGTGCCAGCAGCTTTGGATCGGCGGAGTACTTC.

This clonotype was seen ten or more times. V gene TRBV6-6 combines with J gene TRBJ2-2, with TRBD1 identical over 7 bases. The V and J ends lost 0 bases and 4 bases, in that order; junction bases with no gene match: 2. CDR1 and CDR2 from the germline V gene are MNHNY and SVGAGI (reference sequence). This CDR3 spans 15 amino acids. This chain's CDR3 is CASSYSRQGTGELFF. As DNA, the CDR3 is TGTGCCAGCAGTTACTCCAGACAGGGCACCGGGGAGCTGTTTTTT.

The rearrangement uses TRBV18 and TRBJ1-1, with 9 bases identical to TRBD1. Trimming at V came to 2 bases and at J to 3 bases, leaving 4 bases not matched to a gene. CDR1 and CDR2 from the germline V gene are KGHSH and LQKENI. This CDR3 spans 15 amino acids. Here the CDR3 DNA reads TGTGCCAGCTCACCAACGTACAGGGGGCACACTGAAGCTTTCTTT. The encoded protein is CASSPTYRGHTEAFF.

This clonotype was observed at least ten times. The V gene is TRBV21-1, the J gene TRBJ1-5; the DNA was not used to check the table's D call, TRBD1. TRBV21-1 has pseudogene status. The CDR3 is made up of 16 amino acids. CDR3 nucleotide sequence: TGTGCCAGCAGCAAAGAGGGCAGGGAAGGAAATCAGCCCCAGCATTTT. Its translation: CASSKEGREGNQPQHF.

The V and J genes are TRBV6-1 and TRBJ2-2; the D is unclear. V was cut by 2 bases and J by 3 bases, with 4 bases left in between. The V gene's germline CDR1 is MNHNS and CDR2 SASEGT. The CDR3 has 13 amino acids. CDR3 coding DNA: TGTGCCAGCAGTGAAACCGACACCGGGGAGCTGTTTTTT. It translates to CASSETDTGELFF.

There are many counts of this clonotype. This chain links TRBV30 with TRBJ1-6, with D perhaps matching TRBD1 (5 bases). The CDR3 contains 16 residues. Germline V gene data show CDR1 as GTSNPN and CDR2 as SVGIG (reference sequence). Deletions cut 5 bases from V and 0 bases from J, with 14 bases between. CDR3 amino acids: CAWGPRQSSYNSPLHF. In DNA, the CDR3 is TGTGCCTGGGGACCCAGACAGAGCTCCTATAATTCACCCCTCCACTTT.

This clonotype was seen a few times. V is TRBV2 and J is TRBJ1-3; D is undetermined. The V end was cut by 4 bases, the J end by 0 bases, with 7 bases between. The germline V gene encodes CDR1 SNHLY and CDR2 FYNNEI. This CDR3 comprises 14 residues. Here the CDR3 DNA reads TGTGCCAGCAGTGCCGGACTCTCTGGAAACACCATATATTTT. Its protein product is CASSAGLSGNTIYF.

This clonotype was counted between two and nine times. The V and J genes are TRBV7-2 and TRBJ2-3; D remains ambiguous. CDR1 and CDR2 (germline): SGHTA, FQGNSA. Trimming took off 5 bases at V and 4 bases at J, with 10 bases between the two ends. This CDR3 region has 13 residues. DNA of the CDR3: TGTGCCAGCAGCCTAATAGCCGCAGATACGCAGTATTTT. Translating it yields CASSLIAADTQYF.